This T cell receptor beta chain emerged from a study of T cells in Graves' hyperthyroidism and ophthalmopathy. For the study at large: At initial diagnosis, before any treatment had begun, peripheral blood was obtained. Study-level findings and limits: By a 13 V-J model, ophthalmopathy was set apart from stable hyperthyroidism.

This clonotype was counted ten times or more. Its matching antigen is unknown. Germline V lookup: CDR1 DFQATT, CDR2 SNEGSKA (reference sequence). The CDR3 extends over 13 amino acids. Trimming took off 3 bases at V and 0 bases at J, with 8 bases between the two ends. Amplification targeted TCR beta CDR3 regions from RNA transcripts. The TCR CDR3 was amplified in a first-round RT-PCR using the HTBI primer set. TCRdb called the multiplex PCR reads again in MiXCR, with one record for every CDR3 protein. Of a few hundred thousand distinct CDR3 sequences listed, about 18% were seen once; the top ten hold 44%. Recently diagnosed hyperthyroidism of less than 2 months' duration affected patients aged 18 to 65. Out of over 9 ml of fresh peripheral blood came the PBMCs.

The source is a man between 35 and 55 years old with Graves' hyperthyroidism. The gene calls are TRBV20-1 and TRBJ1-1, with D maybe TRBD1 (5 bases). Sequencing was performed on blood. The CDR3 region is CSARDTLNTEAFF. DNA of the CDR3: TGCAGTGCTAGGGACACCTTGAACACTGAAGCTTTCTTT.